This TCR beta chain was sequenced during a study of T-cell memory formation after mild COVID-19. At the level of the study: Largely, the TCR clusters proved donor specific.

TCRdb re-called the 5' RACE reads through MiXCR, storing one row per CDR3 protein. The data hold a few hundred thousand distinct CDR3 sequences, with roughly a fifth observed a single time. This CDR3 region has 14 residues. Germline trimming cut 6 bases from V and 3 bases from J; bases unmatched to any gene: 8. The germline V gene has CDR1 KGHSH and CDR2 LQKENI. This receptor was taken from a man aged 18 to 30 who had mild COVID-19 (a few samples of this study predate the infection). Cell type and time point are not known. Sequenced: PBMCs or a T cell subset sorted from them (not recorded which). This rearrangement joins TRBV18 to TRBJ2-7, with 7 bases matching TRBD1. The CDR3 sequence is CASSRSGTDYEQYV. Written as DNA, the CDR3 is TGTGCCAGCTCCCGATCCGGGACAGACTACGAGCAGTACGTC.